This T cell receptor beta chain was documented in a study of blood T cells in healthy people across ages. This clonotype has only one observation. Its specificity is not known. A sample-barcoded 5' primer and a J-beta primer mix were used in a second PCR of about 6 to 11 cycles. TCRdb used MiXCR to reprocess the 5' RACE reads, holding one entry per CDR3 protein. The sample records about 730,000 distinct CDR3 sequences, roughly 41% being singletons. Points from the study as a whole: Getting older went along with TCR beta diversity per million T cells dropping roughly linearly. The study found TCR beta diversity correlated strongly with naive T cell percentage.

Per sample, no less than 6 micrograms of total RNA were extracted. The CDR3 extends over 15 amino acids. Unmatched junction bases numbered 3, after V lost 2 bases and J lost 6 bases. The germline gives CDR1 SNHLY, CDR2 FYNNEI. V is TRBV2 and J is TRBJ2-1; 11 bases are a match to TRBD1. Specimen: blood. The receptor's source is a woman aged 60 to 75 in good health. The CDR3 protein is CASSERDRGVNEQFF. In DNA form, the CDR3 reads TGTGCCAGCAGTGAAAGGGACAGGGGGGTCAATGAGCAGTTCTTC.